Here is one T cell receptor (beta chain) with its context. In the authors' workflow: How many nucleated cells were present was estimated from reference gene primer amplification. Method: immunoSEQ multiplex PCR; TCRdb's copy keeps in-frame clones and lacks some. V, J and clone size are taken as reported in that table, and D and trimming were inferred from the DNA itself. The repertoire holds just over 95,000 clones, with roughly 82% as singletons. J was trimmed by 3 bases and V by 6 bases; bases with no gene match: 12. Per germline, CDR1 SNHLY and CDR2 FYNNEI. The CDR3 spans 16 residues. The data derive from a study of blood T cell repertoires in COVID-19. The wider study: Spain, Italy and the United States supplied samples that represented acute and convalescent COVID-19. The analysed material was cDNA or gDNA that came from T cells, B-cell-depleted T cells, or PBMCs.

Sequenced sample: peripheral blood. The chain joins TRBV2 to TRBJ2-7; 9 bases align to TRBD2. The source is a man older than 75 with acute or convalescent COVID-19. The CDR3 reads CASRRDGPSGNYEQYF. DNA for the CDR3: TGTGCCAGCAGACGGGACGGGCCTAGCGGGAACTACGAGCAGTACTTC.